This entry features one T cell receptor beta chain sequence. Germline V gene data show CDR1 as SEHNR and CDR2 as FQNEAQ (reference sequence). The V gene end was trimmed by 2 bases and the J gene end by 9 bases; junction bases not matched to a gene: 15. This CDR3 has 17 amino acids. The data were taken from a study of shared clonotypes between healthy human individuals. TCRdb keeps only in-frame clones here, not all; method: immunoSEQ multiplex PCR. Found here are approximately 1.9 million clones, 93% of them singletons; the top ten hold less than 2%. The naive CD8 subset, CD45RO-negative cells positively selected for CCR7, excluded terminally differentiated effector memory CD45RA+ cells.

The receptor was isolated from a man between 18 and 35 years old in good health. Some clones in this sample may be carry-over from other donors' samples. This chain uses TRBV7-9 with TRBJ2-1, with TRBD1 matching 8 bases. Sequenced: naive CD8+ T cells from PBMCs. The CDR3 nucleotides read TGTGCCAGCAGCTTATCGTATCGGACAGGGTGGGCAGGTGAGCAGTTCTTC. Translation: CASSLSYRTGWAGEQFF.